One sample yielded the 12 T cell receptor beta chains listed below, sequenced in a study of T-cell memory formation after mild COVID-19. MiXCR, applied by TCRdb to the 5' RACE reads, yields one record per CDR3 protein. Among approximately 290,000 distinct CDR3 sequences listed, 7% to 10% were seen once. Sequenced: PBMCs or a T cell subset sorted from them (not recorded which). These receptors were taken from a young man who had mild COVID-19 (a few samples of this study predate the infection). Cell type and time point are not known.

This clonotype was seen at least ten times. Here the CDR3 reads CASSLSPGNYQPQHF. CDR3 nucleotides: TGCGCCAGCAGCTTGTCTCCAGGGAACTATCAGCCCCAGCATTTT. V is TRBV5-1 and J is TRBJ1-5; D is possibly TRBD1 (5 bases). Germline CDR1 is SGHRS and CDR2 is YFSETQ. The CDR3 extends over 15 amino acids. V dropped 1 base and J dropped 5 bases, with 13 bases sitting between them.

This clonotype was counted only a few times. This chain connects TRBV7-6 to TRBJ2-5, with D possibly called TRBD1 or TRBD2 (7 bases each). This CDR3 has 14 amino acids. V was pared by 10 bases and J by 1 base, with 16 bases between. Germline assignment: CDR1 SGHVS and CDR2 FNYEAQ. CDR3 in DNA: TGTGCCACCACAGGGGAGGGGGCCCAAGAGACCCAGTACTTC. Translated: CATTGEGAQETQYF.

This clonotype was seen at least ten times. The chain employs TRBV7-9 and TRBJ2-3, with D unresolved. This CDR3 has 14 residues. V was trimmed by 10 bases and J by 0 bases, leaving 14 bases between them. Germline CDR1 is SEHNR and CDR2 is FQNEAQ (reference sequence). CDR3 in DNA: TGTGCCACGACCAACGAAGGGAGCACAGATACGCAGTATTTT. Translated: CATTNEGSTDTQYF.

The sample holds a few counts of this clonotype. The chain couples TRBV7-9 to TRBJ1-2, with a possible D match to TRBD1 (5 bases). The length of the CDR3 is 15 residues. V was trimmed by 5 bases and J by 9 bases, leaving 22 bases between them. Germline V CDR1 and CDR2: SEHNR, FQNEAQ (reference sequence). CDR3 amino acids: CASSLWDRPGVSYTF. The CDR3 nucleotides read TGTGCCAGCAGCCTGTGGGACCGGCCGGGAGTAAGCTACACCTTC.

There are a few counts of this clonotype. The V call is TRBV12-3 or TRBV12-4, the J call TRBJ1-5; 7 nucleotides line up with TRBD1. This CDR3 is 13 amino acids long. V shed 6 bases and J 9 bases; nucleotides not matched to a gene: 8. CDR3 DNA sequence: TGTGCCAGCAGGCAACAGGGGCATCTGCCCCAGCATTTT. This sequence encodes CASRQQGHLPQHF.

The V and J genes are TRBV5-1 and TRBJ2-1; 10 bases are a match to TRBD1. Germline lookup yields CDR1 SGHRS and CDR2 YFSETQ. The CDR3 totals 14 residues. Germline trimming cut 8 bases from V and 6 bases from J; bases unmatched to any gene: 8. The CDR3 spells CASLDRGLGNEQFF. CDR3 coding DNA: TGCGCCAGTTTAGACAGGGGGCTCGGCAATGAGCAGTTCTTC.

This clonotype was counted at least ten times. The DNA of the CDR3 is TGTGCCAGCAGCTCCCCCGGAAAAGGCTACACCTTC. This gives the protein CASSSPGKGYTF. The rearrangement links TRBV28 to TRBJ1-2; D is uncertain. Germline V gives CDR1 MDHEN, CDR2 SYDVKM. Trimming took off 6 bases at V and 8 bases at J, with 13 bases between the two ends. The CDR3 contains 12 residues.

The chain combines TRBV20-1 with TRBJ2-2; the D is unclear. The CDR3 has 13 residues. The germline CDR1 and CDR2 sequences are DFQATT and SNEGSKA (reference sequence). The ends were cut back, 0 bases at V and 5 bases at J, with 7 bases in the middle. Here the CDR3 DNA reads TGCAGTGCTAGAGATCATGGGACCGGGGAGCTGTTTTTT. As protein: CSARDHGTGELFF.

This clonotype was picked up many times. V and J are TRBV24-1 and TRBJ2-1, with TRBD2 identical over 7 bases. Germline CDR1 KGHDR, CDR2 SFDVKD. V was pared by 5 bases and J by 10 bases, with 10 bases of the junction left unmatched. There are 14 residues in the CDR3. CDR3 bases: TGTGCCACCAGTGGTACAGTCGGGGAGGGGGAGCAGTTCTTC. Amino acids: CATSGTVGEGEQFF.

The genes are TRBV7-2 and TRBJ2-5; 12 bases agree with TRBD2. The trim removed 1 base at V and 4 bases at J, leaving 7 bases unmatched. The CDR3 covers 17 residues. Germline V gene sequence: CDR1 SGHTA, CDR2 FQGNSA. CDR3 sequence (DNA): TGTGCCAGCAGCTTAGGACTAGCGGGGGCCGATCGAGAGACCCAGTACTTC. Amino acid sequence: CASSLGLAGADRETQYF. Using reference TRBV7-2 and TRBJ2-5 for the parts outside the CDR3, the full variable domain is GAGVSQSPSNKVTEKGKDVELRCDPISGHTALYWYRQSLGQGLEFLIYFQGNSAPDKSGLPSDRFSAERTGGSVSTLTIQRTQQEDSAVYLCASSLGLAGADRETQYFGPGTRLLVL.

The chain combines TRBV27 with TRBJ1-4; D is possibly TRBD1 (5 bases). This CDR3 has 17 amino acids. V was pared by 5 bases and J by 3 bases, with 19 bases between. CDR1 is MNHEY and CDR2 is SMNVEV in the germline V gene (reference sequence). CDR3 nucleotide sequence: TGTGCCAGCAGTCTCCAGGGTTCCGGCCGCGCTAATGAAAAACTGTTTTTT. The encoded protein is CASSLQGSGRANEKLFF.

The J gene is TRBJ2-3, the V gene TRBV7-9; D not resolved. The germline V gene has CDR1 SEHNR and CDR2 FQNEAQ (reference sequence). V lost 5 bases to trimming and J lost 6 bases, with 6 bases between them. The CDR3 is 11 amino acids. In DNA form, the CDR3 reads TGTGCCAGCAGCCCTTACGATACGCAGTATTTT. Protein sequence: CASSPYDTQYF.